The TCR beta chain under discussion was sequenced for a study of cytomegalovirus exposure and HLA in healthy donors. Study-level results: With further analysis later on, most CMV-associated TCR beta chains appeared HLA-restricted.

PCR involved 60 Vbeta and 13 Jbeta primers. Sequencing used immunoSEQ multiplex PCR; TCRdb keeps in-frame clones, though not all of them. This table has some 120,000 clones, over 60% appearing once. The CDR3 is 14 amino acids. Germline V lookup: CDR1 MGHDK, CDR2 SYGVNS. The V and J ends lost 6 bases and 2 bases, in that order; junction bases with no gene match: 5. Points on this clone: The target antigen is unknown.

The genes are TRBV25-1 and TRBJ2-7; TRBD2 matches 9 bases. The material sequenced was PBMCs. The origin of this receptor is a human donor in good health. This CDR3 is CASSGAGGTYEQYF. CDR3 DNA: TGTGCCAGCAGCGGAGCGGGGGGCACCTACGAGCAGTACTTC.